What follows are 14 T cell receptor beta chains derived from one specimen sequenced in a study of cytomegalovirus exposure and HLA in healthy donors. It was with 60 Vbeta and 13 Jbeta primers that the PCR ran. Some clones are missing from TCRdb's copy, which holds only in-frame ones; the method was immunoSEQ multiplex PCR. This sample yields roughly 100,000 clones, of which 69% are seen a single time; under 4% belongs to the top ten. Input material: PBMCs. All receptors come from a man aged 25 to 40 in good health and CMV-seronegative.

The rearrangement links TRBV2 to TRBJ2-5, with 11 positions matching TRBD2. Germline lookup yields CDR1 SNHLY and CDR2 FYNNEI. This CDR3 spans 14 amino acids. V shed 6 bases, J shed 1 base, and the junction held 1 base outside the gene matches. CDR3 sequence (DNA): TGTGCCAGCAGGGGACTAGCGGTCCAAGAGACCCAGTACTTC. Its translation: CASRGLAVQETQYF.

The sample holds one count of this clone. This rearrangement joins TRBV28 to TRBJ1-1; D ambiguous. This CDR3 spans 15 amino acids. CDR1 and CDR2 (germline): MDHEN, SYDVKM. Trimming took 5 bases from V and 3 from J, leaving 16 bases between them. The CDR3 reads CASSHLQITYTEAFF. CDR3 nucleotides: TGTGCCAGCAGTCACCTACAGATAACATACACTGAAGCTTTCTTT.

The chain recombines TRBV18 with TRBJ1-1; TRBD1 matches 8 bases. The CDR3 has 14 residues. Germline V gene lookup returns CDR1 KGHSH and CDR2 LQKENI. Trimming took 5 bases from V and 1 from J; bases not matched to a gene: 3. The CDR3 loop is CASSIGQGNTEAFF. The DNA of the CDR3 is TGTGCCAGCTCAATCGGACAGGGGAACACTGAAGCTTTCTTT.

The genes are TRBV5-5 and TRBJ2-3; possibly TRBD1 for D (6 bases). The V gene lost 4 bases and the J gene lost 5 bases, with 20 bases spanning the gap. CDR3 length: 16 amino acids. Per the germline V gene, CDR1 is SGHKS and CDR2 is YYEKEE (reference sequence). The CDR3 coding sequence is TGTGCCAGCAGCGGACAGATCCTGGGTGCCCAAGATACGCAGTATTTT. Residues: CASSGQILGAQDTQYF.

This clone appeared a single time. The chain couples TRBV25-1 to TRBJ1-2; tentative D call: TRBD1 (5 bases). CDR1 is MGHDK and CDR2 is SYGVNS in the germline V gene. The V end was cut by 4 bases, the J end by 5 bases, with 17 bases between. The CDR3 extends over 15 amino acids. The CDR3 bases are TGTGCCAGCAGTGCCCAGGACGGTGGGGGGTATGGCTACACCTTC. It yields the protein CASSAQDGGGYGYTF.

The J gene is TRBJ2-2, the V gene TRBV2, with 8 nucleotides matching TRBD2. The CDR3 runs 14 residues. V shed 10 bases and J 0 bases; nucleotides not matched to a gene: 4. The V gene's germline CDR1 is SNHLY and CDR2 FYNNEI. The CDR3 spells CATKLAANTGELFF. The CDR3 bases are TGTGCCACCAAACTAGCGGCGAACACCGGGGAGCTGTTTTTT.

V gene TRBV19 combines with J gene TRBJ2-7, with a tentative D call TRBD1 (5 bases). The CDR3 totals 13 residues. The germline V gene has CDR1 LNHDA and CDR2 SQIVND (reference sequence). The V end was cut by 11 bases, the J end by 5 bases, with 19 bases between. CDR3 amino acids: CAEPGGRANEQYF. The CDR3, as DNA: TGTGCCGAACCCGGCGGCAGGGCCAACGAGCAGTACTTC.

The chain carries TRBV5-4 and TRBJ2-5, with a weak D call TRBD1 (5 bases). CDR3 length equals 13 residues. Germline V CDR1 and CDR2: SGHNT, YYREEE (reference sequence). V lost 4 bases and J 4 bases, leaving 11 bases between the germline ends. CDR3: CASSVRGGETQYF. CDR3 DNA sequence: TGTGCCAGCAGCGTAAGGGGTGGAGAGACCCAGTACTTC.

CDR3 sequence (DNA): TGTGCCAGCAGCGAGGACATGGTTTCCTATGGCTACACCTTC. This gives the protein CASSEDMVSYGYTF. V gene TRBV11-2 combines with J gene TRBJ1-2; D possibly corresponds to TRBD1 (5 bases). The V gene lost 5 bases and the J gene lost 4 bases, with 14 bases spanning the gap. The CDR3 is 14 amino acids. Germline CDR1 and CDR2: SGHAT and FQNNGV.

The count of this clone is one. V gene TRBV5-1 combines with J gene TRBJ2-5, with unresolved D. The CDR3 sequence is 13 residues long. The germline V gene has CDR1 SGHRS and CDR2 YFSETQ. The V end lost 1 base, the J end lost 5 bases, and 9 bases lay between the germline ends. This chain's CDR3 is CASSLSPGETQYF. As DNA, the CDR3 is TGCGCCAGCAGCTTGTCACCCGGGGAGACCCAGTACTTC.

This chain uses TRBV2 with TRBJ1-1, with D perhaps TRBD1 (5 bases). CDR3 length: 11 residues. V gave up 5 bases and J gave up 7 bases, with 8 bases separating them. CDR1 SNHLY and CDR2 FYNNEI come from the germline V gene. The CDR3 loop reads CASSHRYEAFF. Here the CDR3 DNA reads TGTGCCAGCAGTCACAGGTATGAAGCTTTCTTT.

The rearrangement links TRBV6-4 to TRBJ1-2; 10 bases line up with TRBD1. The J segment lost 4 bases and the V segment lost 3 bases, leaving 8 bases of the junction unmatched. Germline CDR1 reads MRHNA; CDR2 reads SNTAGT. This CDR3 has 16 residues. The CDR3 region is CASSETGTGVGYGYTF. The DNA of the CDR3 is TGTGCCAGCAGTGAGACGGGGACAGGGGTCGGCTATGGCTACACCTTC.

This chain joins TRBV15 and TRBJ2-3, with a tentative D call TRBD2 (6 bases). Germline CDR1 is LNHNV and CDR2 is YYDKDF (reference sequence). The CDR3 extends over 16 amino acids. V lost 3 bases and J 0 bases, leaving 13 bases between the germline ends. For the CDR3, the DNA is TGTGCCACCAGCAGCCGAGGCGGGGATAGCACAGATACGCAGTATTTT. Amino acids: CATSSRGGDSTDTQYF.

The J gene is TRBJ2-7, the V gene TRBV11-2; 10 bases are a match to TRBD2. This CDR3 has 15 amino acids. J was trimmed by 0 bases and V by 4 bases; bases with no gene match: 3. Germline V lookup: CDR1 SGHAT, CDR2 FQNNGV. The CDR3 sequence: CASSSLAGNSYEQYF. CDR3 bases: TGTGCCAGCAGCTCACTAGCGGGAAACTCCTACGAGCAGTACTTC.